This T cell receptor (beta chain) originates from a study of CD8+ T cells in alopecia areata. Study-level background: People stayed on tofacitinib for 6 to 18 months, then stopped the drug for 6 months.

Sequencing relied on a cDNA template that was reverse transcribed from extracted RNA. TCRdb's copy holds only in-frame clones and misses some; the assay was immunoSEQ multiplex PCR. Of roughly 200,000 clones in the sample, roughly 60% are singletons; the top ten hold 1.7%. Looked up from germline, CDR1 is SGHVS and CDR2 is FNYEAQ. The CDR3 has 12 residues. The V and J ends lost 5 bases and 5 bases respectively, with 9 bases between them. The sample here was CD4+ T cells sorted from blood, taken at week 0. The rearrangement links TRBV7-6 to TRBJ2-5, with D perhaps being TRBD1 or TRBD2 (5 bases each). The clonotype originates from a human donor with alopecia areata. The CDR3 spells CASSPEGETQYF. The CDR3 bases are TGTGCCAGCAGCCCCGAGGGGGAGACCCAGTACTTC.